A selection of T cell receptor beta chains follows, all from one sample in a study of blood T cells in healthy people across ages. MiXCR, run by TCRdb on the 5' RACE reads, gives a single entry per CDR3 protein. The table shows hundreds of thousands of distinct CDR3 sequences, with more than 55% occurring only once. What was sequenced was blood. The source of these receptors is a man between 40 and 49 years old in good health. The CDR3 runs from the conserved cysteine through the conserved F or W. D genes are given only for firm matches. Not every row has a clone size; where given, it reads once, few, many or a size class.

CDR3 length	V gene	J gene	D gene	clone size	CDR3 protein	CDR3 DNA
16	TRBV24-1	TRBJ2-7	TRBD2	-	CATSDPKRGGYNEQYF	TGTGCCACCAGTGACCCCAAGCGGGGGGGCTACAATGAGCAGTACTTC
14	TRBV7-3	TRBJ1-2	-	-	CASSTGSQGNGYTF	TGTGCCAGCAGCACAGGGAGTCAGGGTAATGGCTACACCTTC
15	TRBV20-1	TRBJ2-5	TRBD2	-	CSAKITSGGYNEQYF	TGCAGTGCTAAGATTACTAGCGGAGGCTACAATGAGCAGTACTTC
14	TRBV5-6	TRBJ2-2	-	-	CASSLGRDFPGVFF	TGTGCCAGCAGTTTGGGCCGGGATTTCCCGGGGGTGTTTTTT
14	TRBV6-1	TRBJ2-1	TRBD2	-	CASRASGSSNEQFF	TGTGCCAGCAGGGCTAGCGGGAGCTCCAATGAGCAGTTCTTC
13	TRBV7-3	TRBJ1-5	-	-	CASSQGPQNAQHF	TGTGCCAGCAGTCAGGGTCCCCAGAACGCCCAGCATTTT
15	TRBV6-5	TRBJ1-4	TRBD1	-	CASSYWGQTNERLFF	TGTGCCAGCAGTTATTGGGGACAGACGAATGAAAGACTGTTTTTT
13	TRBV29-1	TRBJ2-7	-	few	CSVGGGTIYEQYF	TGCAGCGTTGGAGGCGGGACAATCTACGAGCAGTACTTC
11	TRBV5-6	TRBJ2-1	-	-	CASSEVDEQFF	TGTGCCAGCAGCGAGGTAGATGAGCAGTTCTTC
15	TRBV4-3	TRBJ2-5	-	-	CASSQGVDWKETQYF	TGCGCCAGCAGCCAAGGGGTTGACTGGAAAGAGACCCAGTACTTC
14	TRBV25-1	TRBJ1-1	-	-	CASSDREVSTEAFF	TGTGCCAGCAGTGACAGGGAGGTAAGCACTGAAGCTTTCTTT
16	TRBV27	TRBJ2-5	-	once	CASSRVVGFDRETQYF	TGTGCCAGCAGTAGGGTAGTGGGTTTTGATCGAGAGACCCAGTACTTC
15	TRBV15	TRBJ2-5	-	-	CATSRDSVNQETQYF	TGTGCCACCAGCAGAGATTCAGTGAACCAAGAGACCCAGTACTTC
17	TRBV2	TRBJ2-7	TRBD2	few	CASSRGGLAGPSGGQYF	TGTGCCAGCAGTCGAGGAGGACTAGCGGGACCGAGTGGTGGGCAGTACTTC
13	TRBV20-1	TRBJ1-2	-	-	CSASAAGNYGYTF	TGCAGTGCTAGCGCGGCAGGGAACTATGGCTACACCTTC
17	TRBV7-9	TRBJ2-7	TRBD2	-	CASSFNPGLAETYEQYF	TGTGCCAGCAGCTTCAACCCTGGGCTAGCGGAAACCTACGAGCAGTACTTC
18	TRBV5-1	TRBJ2-5	TRBD1	-	CASSSVRTGGDYKETQYF	TGCGCCAGCAGCTCTGTACGGACAGGGGGCGACTACAAAGAGACCCAGTACTTC
13	TRBV3-1	TRBJ2-1	-	-	CASSHDPDNEQFF	TGTGCCAGCAGCCACGACCCCGACAATGAGCAGTTCTTC
17	TRBV11-1	TRBJ2-7	TRBD2	-	CASSPPRRLAGSDEQYF	TGTGCCAGCAGCCCCCCAAGAAGACTAGCGGGATCTGACGAGCAGTACTTC
14	TRBV20-1	TRBJ1-2	-	-	CSAQDPREAYGYTF	TGCAGTGCACAGGATCCCCGGGAGGCCTATGGCTACACCTTC
12	TRBV28	TRBJ1-6	-	-	CASSLYREPLHF	TGTGCCAGCAGTTTATACAGGGAGCCCCTCCACTTT
15	TRBV7-2	TRBJ2-7	-	once	CASSWSSIYSYEQYF	TGTGCCAGCAGCTGGAGCAGTATCTACTCCTACGAGCAGTACTTC
15	TRBV12-3/TRBV12-4	TRBJ1-6	-	-	CACSLRAGPNSPLHF	TGTGCCTGCAGTCTTCGGGCAGGCCCTAATTCACCCCTCCACTTT
19	TRBV4-2	TRBJ2-7	-	-	CASSQEIGRGTGGSYEQYF	TGTGCCAGCAGCCAAGAGATTGGTCGGGGGACCGGGGGATCCTACGAGCAGTACTTC
15	TRBV20-1	TRBJ2-1	TRBD2	few	CSASSGTSGGWEQFF	TGCAGTGCTAGCTCAGGGACTAGCGGGGGGTGGGAGCAGTTCTTC
12	TRBV18	TRBJ2-1	-	-	CASAPGVDEQFF	TGTGCCAGCGCACCAGGGGTCGATGAGCAGTTCTTC